Presented here are 16 T cell receptor beta chains from one specimen sequenced in a study of graft-versus-host responses after intestinal transplantation. Antigens of these TCRs are unknown. The protocol was immunoSEQ multiplex PCR, while the TCRdb copy is restricted to in-frame clones and leaves out a portion. The data contain 55,000 to 80,000 clones, 90% of them seen just once; the ten biggest clones take up about 1.8%. The starting material was unstimulated CD8+ T cells sorted from spleen or lymph node cells, obtained before transplant. These receptors were taken from a human donor who was the organ donor for an intestinal transplant.

The chain has TRBV7-2 and TRBJ2-1; 8 bases line up with TRBD2. This CDR3 contains 16 residues. The V gene end was trimmed by 3 bases and the J gene end by 4 bases; junction bases not matched to a gene: 8. CDR1 and CDR2 from the germline V gene are SGHTA and FQGNSA. The chain's CDR3 is CASSFHAGGRYNEQFF. Here the CDR3 DNA reads TGTGCCAGCAGCTTCCATGCGGGAGGCCGATACAATGAGCAGTTCTTC.

V is TRBV15 and J is TRBJ2-1; no reliable D call. V shed 5 bases and J shed 8 bases, with 19 bases lying between them. Germline V gene sequence: CDR1 LNHNV, CDR2 YYDKDF (reference sequence). The length of the CDR3 is 15 residues. The chain's CDR3 is CATSPRQQAWDEQFF. CDR3 DNA sequence: TGTGCCACCAGCCCCCGTCAGCAGGCTTGGGATGAGCAGTTCTTC.

The rearrangement links TRBV29-1 to TRBJ1-1, with a weak D call TRBD1 (5 bases). The CDR3 is 11 residues long. Germline CDR1 SQVTM, CDR2 ANQGSEA. V was shortened by 7 bases and J by 1 base, with 7 bases between the two germline ends. The CDR3 bases are TGCAGCGCGGGGGAGAACACTGAAGCTTTCTTT. This encodes CSAGENTEAFF.

The V gene is TRBV9, the J gene TRBJ2-3; 7 positions match TRBD2. V gave up 0 bases and J gave up 8 bases; unmatched junction bases: 15. Germline V lookup: CDR1 SGDLS, CDR2 YYNGEE. The CDR3 is 17 residues long. As DNA, the CDR3 is TGTGCCAGCAGCGTAGAAGGGGCGGGAGAATTGGTTCGTACGCAGTATTTT. This sequence encodes CASSVEGAGELVRTQYF.

The chain uses TRBV19 and TRBJ2-6; D possibly corresponds to TRBD2 (5 bases). The V gene lost 1 base and the J gene lost 4 bases, with 14 bases spanning the gap. This CDR3 region has 17 residues. Germline loops: CDR1 LNHDA, CDR2 SQIVND (reference sequence). CDR3 sequence reads: CASSIGSGGGGANVLTF. Here the CDR3 DNA reads TGTGCCAGTAGTATAGGGTCAGGAGGTGGCGGGGCCAACGTCCTGACTTTC. Supplemented by reference TRBV19 and TRBJ2-6, the full variable domain reads DGGITQSPKYLFRKEGQNVTLSCEQNLNHDAMYWYRQDPGQGLRLIYYSQIVNDFQKGDIAEGYSVSREKKESFPLTVTSAQKNPTAFYLCASSIGSGGGGANVLTFGAGSRLTVL.

This clone was detected only once. The chain combines TRBV29-1 with TRBJ1-1, with TRBD1 matching 7 bases. This CDR3 spans 15 amino acids. Germline trimming cut 8 bases from V and 2 bases from J; bases unmatched to any gene: 14. Looked up from germline, CDR1 is SQVTM and CDR2 is ANQGSEA. CDR3 nucleotide sequence: TGCAGCCGAATCCACCTCAGGGGGTATAACACTGAAGCTTTCTTT. This codes for CSRIHLRGYNTEAFF.

The chain uses TRBV18 and TRBJ2-7; 7 bases agree with TRBD1. The ends lost 8 bases at V and 3 bases at J; junction bases unmatched: 7. The germline CDR1 and CDR2 sequences are KGHSH and LQKENI. The CDR3 has 13 amino acids. CDR3 sequence reads: CASTIGTDYEQYF. CDR3 nucleotides: TGTGCCAGCACCATCGGGACAGACTACGAGCAGTACTTC.

This sequence joins TRBV19 and TRBJ1-1, with D maybe TRBD1 (5 bases). Trimming took 7 bases from V and 1 from J, leaving 19 bases between them. The CDR3 contains 16 residues. Germline V gene lookup returns CDR1 LNHDA and CDR2 SQIVND (reference sequence). CDR3 sequence reads: CASTLGWGSPNTEAFF. The CDR3 region has the DNA TGTGCCAGTACTCTAGGGTGGGGCAGCCCGAACACTGAAGCTTTCTTT.

This chain uses TRBV4-1 with TRBJ1-1, with 8 bases identical to TRBD1. V lost 3 bases to trimming and J lost 0 bases; unmatched junction nucleotides: 3. Germline-derived CDR1 and CDR2 are MGHRA and YSYEKL. This CDR3 region has 15 residues. The CDR3 DNA is TGCGCCAGCAGCCATACAGGGGGGATGAACACTGAAGCTTTCTTT. This encodes CASSHTGGMNTEAFF.

V gene TRBV2 combines with J gene TRBJ2-1, with 9 bases fitting TRBD2. The CDR3 runs 15 residues. J was trimmed by 4 bases and V by 10 bases; bases with no gene match: 11. Looked up from germline, CDR1 is SNHLY and CDR2 is FYNNEI. Here the CDR3 reads CANSHSGSSYNEQFF. CDR3 bases: TGTGCCAACTCCCATAGCGGGAGTTCATACAATGAGCAGTTCTTC. The variable domain in full, with the rest retrieved from reference TRBV2 and TRBJ2-1, is EPEVTQTPSHQVTQMGQEVILRCVPISNHLYFYWYRQILGQKVEFLVSFYNNEISEKSEIFDDQFSVERPDGSNFTLKIRSTKLEDSAMYFCANSHSGSSYNEQFFGPGTRLTVL.

The chain has TRBV6-6 and TRBJ2-1; no definite D call. Germline V CDR1 and CDR2: MNHNY, SVGAGI (reference sequence). The CDR3 sequence is 14 residues long. V lost 0 bases and J lost 7, with 10 bases in between. The CDR3 is CASSYSELINEQFF. The CDR3 DNA sequence: TGTGCCAGCAGTTACTCCGAGCTAATAAATGAGCAGTTCTTC.

The chain joins TRBV2 to TRBJ1-2; no clear D. V was shortened by 3 bases and J by 6 bases, with 5 bases between the two germline ends. Per germline, CDR1 SNHLY and CDR2 FYNNEI. This CDR3 has 11 residues. CDR3 sequence: CASSDLNGYTF. DNA for the CDR3: TGTGCCAGCAGTGATTTAAATGGCTACACCTTC.

This rearrangement joins TRBV29-1 to TRBJ2-1; TRBD2 is a possible D gene (6 bases). The V end was cut by 7 bases, the J end by 12 bases, with 31 bases between. The CDR3 length is 16 residues. Germline V gives CDR1 SQVTM, CDR2 ANQGSEA. CDR3 sequence: CSAVAATMGIGYGQFF. CDR3 sequence (DNA): TGCAGCGCTGTAGCGGCCACCATGGGGATTGGCTATGGGCAGTTCTTC.

This chain connects TRBV9 to TRBJ1-5, with TRBD1 identical over 7 bases. The CDR3 is 15 amino acids. Germline V lookup: CDR1 SGDLS, CDR2 YYNGEE. V trimming: 3 bases; J trimming: 6 bases; junction bases outside the gene matches: 9. Here the CDR3 reads CASSGHRGVGQPQHF. The DNA for the CDR3 is TGTGCCAGCAGCGGACACAGGGGCGTGGGTCAGCCCCAGCATTTT.

The rearrangement joins TRBV7-2 to TRBJ2-7; TRBD2 matches at 8 bases. Germline loops: CDR1 SGHTA, CDR2 FQGNSA. With 5 bases clipped from V and 5 bases from J, the junction kept 14 bases outside the gene matches. CDR3 length: 16 amino acids. CDR3 bases: TGTGCCAGCAGCCCTCCCTCCGCGGGAGGATATCACGAGCAGTACTTC. This sequence encodes CASSPPSAGGYHEQYF.

J is TRBJ1-2 and V is TRBV2; D remains ambiguous. CDR1 and CDR2 (germline): SNHLY, FYNNEI. The V end was cut by 6 bases, the J end by 5 bases, with 13 bases between. This CDR3 contains 13 residues. In DNA form, the CDR3 reads TGTGCCAGCAGATTTTTGGCAGGATATGGCTACACCTTC. Its translation is CASRFLAGYGYTF.